Listed below are T cell receptor beta chains from one sample, sequenced in a study of cytomegalovirus exposure and HLA in healthy donors. Sequencing was performed with immunoSEQ multiplex PCR; in TCRdb, only in-frame clones are kept and a portion is missing. The sample carries 150,000 to 200,000 clones, about 80% recorded once. The specimen sequenced was PBMCs. The receptors were gathered from a woman aged 18-35 years in good health and CMV-seropositive. Both conserved end residues are part of each CDR3. The D gene is left open where the match is weak. Size values are once, few and many counts, or a class for expanded clones, and some rows have none.

abundance	v_gene	len	j_gene	d_gene	CDR3aa	CDR3nt
.	TRBV4-3	15	TRBJ2-4	TRBD2	CASSQTSGGAYIQYF	TGCGCCAGCAGCCAGACTAGCGGGGGGGCTTACATTCAGTACTTC
few	TRBV7-2	17	TRBJ2-3	TRBD2	CASSALSGGMITDTQYF	TGTGCCAGCAGCGCGTTGAGCGGGGGGATGATCACAGATACGCAGTATTTT
.	TRBV4-3	14	TRBJ2-6	.	CASSQTSGANGLTF	TGCGCCAGCAGCCAGACTTCTGGGGCCAACGGCCTGACTTTC
.	TRBV6-1	12	TRBJ2-5	TRBD1	CASQGAQETQYF	TGTGCCAGTCAGGGGGCGCAAGAGACCCAGTACTTC
.	TRBV7-9	12	TRBJ2-1	.	CASSAQGATQFF	TGTGCCAGCAGCGCCCAAGGGGCGACCCAGTTCTTC
.	TRBV20-1	11	TRBJ1-2	TRBD1	CSARQGGGYTF	TGCAGTGCTAGACAGGGGGGAGGCTACACCTTC
.	TRBV11-1	15	TRBJ1-1	.	CASSARKVFNTEAFF	TGTGCCAGCAGCGCCAGGAAGGTGTTCAACACTGAAGCTTTCTTT
.	TRBV6-1	15	TRBJ2-2	TRBD1	CASIIGGANTGELFF	TGTGCCAGCATTATAGGGGGCGCGAACACCGGGGAGCTGTTTTTT
.	TRBV5-4	18	TRBJ2-2	TRBD2	CASSLFPSGGAMTGELFF	TGTGCCAGCAGCTTGTTCCCTAGCGGGGGGGCCATGACCGGGGAGCTGTTTTTT
.	TRBV6-5	15	TRBJ2-2	.	CASRSRDFWAGELFF	TGTGCCAGCAGAAGCCGGGACTTCTGGGCCGGGGAGCTGTTTTTT
.	TRBV5-4	16	TRBJ2-5	.	CASTSVGLAQQETQYF	TGTGCCAGCACCTCCGTAGGGCTAGCCCAACAAGAGACCCAGTACTTC
.	TRBV19	16	TRBJ1-1	.	CASSIGAGLLDTEAFF	TGTGCCAGTAGTATTGGAGCGGGACTTCTGGACACTGAAGCTTTCTTT
.	TRBV28	14	TRBJ2-1	.	CASSLIRSPGEQFF	TGTGCCAGCAGTTTAATCCGTTCCCCGGGAGAGCAGTTCTTC
.	TRBV6-4	14	TRBJ1-6	TRBD1	CASSETGTNSPLHF	TGTGCCAGCAGTGAGACAGGGACCAATTCACCCCTCCACTTT
.	TRBV7-2	15	TRBJ2-5	TRBD1	CASSLQQGMRETQYF	TGTGCCAGCAGCTTACAACAGGGGATGAGAGAGACCCAGTACTTC
.	TRBV28	13	TRBJ2-7	.	CASSLGRDYEQYF	TGTGCCAGCAGTCTCGGGAGAGACTACGAGCAGTACTTC
.	TRBV21-1	13	TRBJ2-1	.	CASTPGLRVKQFF	TGTGCCAGCACGCCGGGACTAAGGGTGAAGCAGTTCTTC
.	TRBV30	15	TRBJ2-6	.	CAWSRGGSGANVLTF	TGTGCCTGGAGTCGTGGGGGGTCTGGGGCCAACGTCCTGACTTTC
once	TRBV19	15	TRBJ2-1	.	CASSIVFGQDNEQFF	TGTGCCAGTAGTATAGTGTTCGGACAAGACAATGAGCAGTTCTTC
once	TRBV19	14	TRBJ2-1	TRBD2	CASPFSGGYNEQFF	TGTGCCAGCCCCTTCAGCGGGGGATACAATGAGCAGTTCTTC
.	TRBV9	14	TRBJ2-1	.	CASSARGIRDEQFF	TGTGCCAGCAGCGCCCGGGGGATTAGGGATGAGCAGTTCTTC
.	TRBV7-2	14	TRBJ1-2	TRBD1	CASSWDRGLVGYTF	TGTGCCAGCAGCTGGGACAGGGGGCTAGTAGGCTACACCTTC
.	TRBV7-9	14	TRBJ1-1	TRBD1	CASSFDRAGTEAFF	TGTGCCAGCAGCTTCGACAGGGCGGGGACTGAAGCTTTCTTT
.	TRBV30	14	TRBJ1-6	TRBD1	CAWSVQGLNSPLHF	TGTGCCTGGAGTGTACAGGGGCTCAATTCACCCCTCCACTTT
once	TRBV6-1	14	TRBJ1-1	.	CASSFWAWGAEAFF	TGTGCCAGCAGTTTTTGGGCCTGGGGAGCTGAAGCTTTCTTT